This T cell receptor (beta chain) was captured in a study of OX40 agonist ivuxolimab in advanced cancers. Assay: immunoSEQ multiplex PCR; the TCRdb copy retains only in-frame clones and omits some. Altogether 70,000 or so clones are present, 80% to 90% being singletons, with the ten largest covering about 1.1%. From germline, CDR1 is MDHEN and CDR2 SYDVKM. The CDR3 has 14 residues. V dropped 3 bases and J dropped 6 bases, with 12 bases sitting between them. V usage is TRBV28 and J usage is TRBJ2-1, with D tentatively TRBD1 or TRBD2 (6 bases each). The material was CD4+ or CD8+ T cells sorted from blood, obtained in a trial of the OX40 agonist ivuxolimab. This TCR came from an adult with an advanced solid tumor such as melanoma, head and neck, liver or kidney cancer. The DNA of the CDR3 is TGTGCCAGCAGTTTCCGGGGGCACCTCAATGAGCAGTTCTTC. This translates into CASSFRGHLNEQFF.